These 18 T cell receptor beta chains were all obtained from the same sample, sequenced in a study of cytomegalovirus exposure and HLA in healthy donors. Method: immunoSEQ multiplex PCR; TCRdb's copy keeps in-frame clones and lacks some. The sample holds 150,000 to 180,000 clones, approximately 86% seen once. The specimen sequenced was PBMCs. Receptor source: a man in his late teens or twenties in good health and CMV-seropositive.

This clone appeared once. The chain's CDR3 is CASSYVGPPTDTQYF. Written as DNA, the CDR3 is TGTGCCAGCAGTTACGTGGGGCCCCCCACAGATACGCAGTATTTT. J is TRBJ2-3 and V is TRBV6-5, with a weak D call TRBD1 (5 bases). The CDR3 runs 15 residues. V shed 2 bases and J shed 2 bases, with 11 bases lying between them. Germline CDR1 reads MNHEY; CDR2 reads SVGAGI.

This rearrangement joins TRBV9 to TRBJ2-5; TRBD2 matches 9 bases. This CDR3 is 15 amino acids long. With V trimmed by 5 bases and J by 4 bases, 9 bases remained unmatched. CDR1 is SGDLS, CDR2 YYNGEE, per germline. The CDR3 nucleotides are TGTGCCAGCAGTTTCGGCGGGGGGGGTCGAGAGACCCAGTACTTC. Residues: CASSFGGGGRETQYF.

The CDR3 here is CASSEGGTSSYEQYF. The CDR3 DNA reads as TGTGCCAGCAGCGAGGGAGGGACTAGCTCCTACGAGCAGTACTTC. The chain couples TRBV9 to TRBJ2-7; 8 nucleotides align to TRBD2. CDR1 and CDR2 (germline): SGDLS, YYNGEE. The CDR3 has 15 residues. The V segment lost 3 bases and the J segment 0 bases; nucleotides outside the gene matches: 5.

The CDR3 DNA sequence: TGTGCCAGCAGCTTACCAGTCTATGGCTACACCTTC. This encodes CASSLPVYGYTF. The J gene is TRBJ1-2, the V gene TRBV7-2; D gene ambiguous. The V end was cut by 2 bases, the J end by 4 bases, with 5 bases between. The germline V gene has CDR1 SGHTA and CDR2 FQGNSA. There are 12 residues in the CDR3.

This clone was detected only a few times. This CDR3 is also generated by other DNA sequences in the sample. CDR3 residues: CASSLGGGQPQHF. The CDR3 DNA is TGTGCCAGCAGCTTGGGGGGCGGTCAGCCCCAGCATTTT. The chain recombines TRBV5-4 with TRBJ1-5, with a weak D call TRBD1 (5 bases). V lost 0 bases and J lost 6, with 7 bases in between. CDR3 length: 13 amino acids. Germline CDR1 SGHNT, CDR2 YYREEE (reference sequence).

The V call is TRBV6-5, the J call TRBJ1-6; a possible D gene is TRBD1 (5 bases). Trimming stripped 6 bases from V and 7 bases from J, with 16 bases between. This CDR3 contains 15 residues. Germline-derived CDR1 and CDR2 are MNHEY and SVGAGI. The CDR3 DNA follows: TGTGCCAGCAGCCACGGGGGAGAGGGAAATTCACCCCTCCACTTT. This codes for CASSHGGEGNSPLHF.

The genes are TRBV7-9 and TRBJ2-1; the match to TRBD2 covers 8 bases. The germline V gene encodes CDR1 SEHNR and CDR2 FQNEAQ (reference sequence). The CDR3 loop spans 13 amino acids. The V and J ends lost 3 bases and 7 bases, in that order; junction bases with no gene match: 2. CDR3 DNA sequence: TGTGCCAGCAGCTTTAGCGGGAATAATGAGCAGTTCTTC. Its protein product is CASSFSGNNEQFF. Looking up the rest from reference TRBV7-9 and TRBJ2-1 gives the full variable domain: DTGVSQNPRHKITKRGQNVTFRCDPISEHNRLYWYRQTLGQGPEFLTYFQNEAQLEKSRLLSDRFSAERPKGSFSTLEIQRTEQGDSAMYLCASSFSGNNEQFFGPGTRLTVL.

The sample holds one count of this clone. The rearrangement uses TRBV14 and TRBJ1-2; D uncertain. The CDR3 sequence is 11 residues long. Germline CDR1 reads SGHDN; CDR2 reads FVKESK. V lost 0 bases to trimming and J lost 12 bases, with 8 bases between them. The CDR3 DNA reads TGTGCCAGCAGCCAAGACGGGGTTCACACCTTC. It translates to CASSQDGVHTF. Combining the CDR3 with reference TRBV14 and TRBJ1-2 gives the whole variable domain EAGVTQFPSHSVIEKGQTVTLRCDPISGHDNLYWYRRVMGKEIKFLLHFVKESKQDESGMPNNRFLAERTGGTYSTLKVQPAELEDSGVYFCASSQDGVHTFGSGTRLTVV.

The chain links TRBV27 to TRBJ2-7; D gene ambiguous. Germline V lookup: CDR1 MNHEY, CDR2 SMNVEV (reference sequence). With 6 bases removed from V and 2 bases from J, the gap between germline ends came to 11 bases. CDR3 length: 13 residues. This CDR3 reads CASRATKTYEQYF. CDR3 DNA: TGTGCCAGCAGGGCAACAAAAACCTACGAGCAGTACTTC.

The V call is TRBV7-9, the J call TRBJ1-5; no reliable D call. The CDR3 consists of 13 residues. V was clipped by 3 bases and J by 4 bases, with 7 bases between them. Germline values: CDR1 SEHNR, CDR2 FQNEAQ (reference sequence). CDR3 sequence: CASSLSGNQPQHF. In DNA form, the CDR3 reads TGTGCCAGCAGCTTGTCGGGGAATCAGCCCCAGCATTTT.

With respect to this clone: This specimen includes other DNA sequences encoding the same CDR3. This chain links TRBV11-2 with TRBJ2-7; D remains unclear. The length of the CDR3 is 14 residues. V shed 1 base and J shed 4 bases, with 11 bases lying between them. Per the germline V gene, CDR1 is SGHAT and CDR2 is FQNNGV. The CDR3: CASSLGDTLYEQYF. The CDR3 DNA reads as TGTGCCAGCAGCTTAGGAGATACTTTGTACGAGCAGTACTTC.

This CDR3 reads CASIGANRGSEKLFF. The CDR3, as DNA: TGTGCCAGCATTGGGGCAAACAGGGGTTCTGAAAAACTGTTTTTT. The chain combines TRBV6-1 with TRBJ1-4; 7 bases map to TRBD1. Trimming cost V 7 bases and J 7 bases; bases outside gene matches: 12. Germline CDR1 and CDR2: MNHNS and SASEGT. The CDR3 consists of 15 residues.

CDR3 DNA: TGTGCCAGCAGCGTAGCCGGGACAACGGGCAATGAGCAGTTCTTC. Amino acid sequence: CASSVAGTTGNEQFF. The chain employs TRBV9 and TRBJ2-1; weak D call: TRBD1 (6 bases). The CDR3 is 15 residues long. The germline gives CDR1 SGDLS, CDR2 YYNGEE. The germline V and J ends were trimmed by 0 bases and 6 bases, with 13 bases remaining between them.

The V call is TRBV6-6, the J call TRBJ1-1, with D unclear. Germline assignment: CDR1 MNHNY and CDR2 SVGAGI (reference sequence). V lost 7 bases and J lost 0, with 12 bases in between. CDR3 length: 14 amino acids. The CDR3: CASKGAHLNTEAFF. The DNA of the CDR3 is TGTGCCAGCAAAGGAGCGCACCTGAACACTGAAGCTTTCTTT.

J is TRBJ2-2 and V is TRBV9; 9 nucleotides agree with TRBD1. The CDR3 runs to 15 residues. Germline V gives CDR1 SGDLS, CDR2 YYNGEE. Unmatched junction bases numbered 5, after V lost 3 bases and J lost 5 bases. The CDR3 nucleotides read TGTGCCAGCAGCGATCCGGGACAGGGTACCGGGGAGCTGTTTTTT. Translation gives CASSDPGQGTGELFF. Full variable domain (remainder filled in from reference TRBV9 and TRBJ2-2): DSGVTQTPKHLITATGQRVTLRCSPRSGDLSVYWYQQSLDQGLQFLIQYYNGEERAKGNILERFSAQQFPDLHSELNLSSLELGDSALYFCASSDPGQGTGELFFGEGSRLTVL.

The chain carries TRBV7-3 and TRBJ1-2; no reliable D call. Trimming cost V 5 bases and J 1 base, with 11 bases left between them. The CDR3 contains 14 residues. CDR1 is SGHTA, CDR2 FQGTGA, per germline. Here the CDR3 DNA reads TGTGCCAGCAGCCCTGGGTCGGGTAACTATGGCTACACCTTC. Residues: CASSPGSGNYGYTF.

This rearrangement joins TRBV19 to TRBJ2-7; 10 bases map to TRBD2. Germline lookup yields CDR1 LNHDA and CDR2 SQIVND (reference sequence). V dropped 7 bases and J dropped 2; count of bases not matched to a gene: 8. The CDR3 is made up of 15 amino acids. CDR3 sequence: CASTKESGRAYEQYF. Here the CDR3 DNA reads TGTGCCAGTACCAAGGAGAGCGGGAGGGCCTACGAGCAGTACTTC.

The rearrangement joins TRBV10-3 to TRBJ2-7; D might be TRBD2 (6 bases). Trimming stripped 6 bases from V and 3 bases from J, with 9 bases between. Germline loops: CDR1 ENHRY, CDR2 SYGVKD. The CDR3 is 12 residues long. The CDR3 sequence: CAISPGGYEQYF. DNA for the CDR3: TGTGCCATCAGCCCCGGGGGCTACGAGCAGTACTTC.